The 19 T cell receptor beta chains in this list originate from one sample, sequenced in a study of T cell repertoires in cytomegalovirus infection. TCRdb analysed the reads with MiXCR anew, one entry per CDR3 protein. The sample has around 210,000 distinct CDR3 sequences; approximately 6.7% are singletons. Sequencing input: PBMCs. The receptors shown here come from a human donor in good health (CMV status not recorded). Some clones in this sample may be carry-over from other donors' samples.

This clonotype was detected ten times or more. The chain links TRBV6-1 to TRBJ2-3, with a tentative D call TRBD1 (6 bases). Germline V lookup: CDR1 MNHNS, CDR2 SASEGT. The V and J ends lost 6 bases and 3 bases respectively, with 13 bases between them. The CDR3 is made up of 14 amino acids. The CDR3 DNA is TGTGCCAGCAGCCTCGGGACAAGGACAGATACGCAGTATTTT. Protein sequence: CASSLGTRTDTQYF.

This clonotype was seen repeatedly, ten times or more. DNA of the CDR3: TGTGCCAGCAGTTATTACGGAACCGGCTACACCTTC. Amino acids: CASSYYGTGYTF. The chain uses TRBV6-2 or TRBV6-3 and TRBJ1-2; no definite D call. The CDR3 sequence is 12 residues long. Trimming removed 3 bases at V and 8 bases at J, with 10 bases between. Germline V gene data show CDR1 as MNHEY and CDR2 as SVGEGT.

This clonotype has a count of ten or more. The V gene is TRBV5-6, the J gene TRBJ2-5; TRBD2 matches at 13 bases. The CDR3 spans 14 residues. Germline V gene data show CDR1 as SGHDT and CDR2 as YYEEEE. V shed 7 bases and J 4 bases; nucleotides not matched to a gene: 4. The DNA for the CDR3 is TGTGCCAGCGGACTAGCGGGGGACAGAGAGACCCAGTACTTC. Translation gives CASGLAGDRETQYF.

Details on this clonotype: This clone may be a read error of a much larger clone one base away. In DNA, the CDR3 is TGTGCCAGGAGCCAAGACCTGCGGACAGCGAACACTGAAGCTTTCTTT. Protein product: CARSQDLRTANTEAFF. The V and J genes are TRBV3-1 and TRBJ1-1, with a weak D call TRBD1 (6 bases). The germline gives CDR1 LGHDT, CDR2 YNNKEL (reference sequence). The CDR3 has 16 amino acids. Full variable domain (outside the CDR3, taken from reference TRBV3-1 and TRBJ1-1): DTAVSQTPKYLVTQMGNDKSIKCEQNLGHDTMYWYKQDSKKFLKIMFSYNNKELIINETVPNRFSPKSPDKAHLNLHINSLELGDSAVYFCARSQDLRTANTEAFFGQGTRLTVV.

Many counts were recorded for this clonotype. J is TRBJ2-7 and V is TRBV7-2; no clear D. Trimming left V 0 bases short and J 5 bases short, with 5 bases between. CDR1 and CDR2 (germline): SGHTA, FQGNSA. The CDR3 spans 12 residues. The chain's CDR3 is CASSLARDEQYF. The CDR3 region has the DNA TGTGCCAGCAGCTTAGCCCGGGACGAGCAGTACTTC.

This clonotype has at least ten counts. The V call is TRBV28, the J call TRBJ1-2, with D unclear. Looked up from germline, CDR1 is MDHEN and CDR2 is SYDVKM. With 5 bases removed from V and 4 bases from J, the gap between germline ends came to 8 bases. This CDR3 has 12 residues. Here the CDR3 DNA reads TGTGCCAGCAGTGGGCGAGGCTATGGCTACACCTTC. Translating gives CASSGRGYGYTF.

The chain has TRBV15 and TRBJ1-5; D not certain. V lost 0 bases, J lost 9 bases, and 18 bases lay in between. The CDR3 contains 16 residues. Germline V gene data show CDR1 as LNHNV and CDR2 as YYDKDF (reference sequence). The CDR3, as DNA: TGTGCCACCAGCAGAGATCCCCGGACCCTGCCGCGGCCCCAGCATTTT. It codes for CATSRDPRTLPRPQHF.

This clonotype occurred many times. CDR3 bases: TGTGCCAGCAGCCCGCGCCCTACAGCAAAAGGCGACTATGGCTACACCTTC. Protein product: CASSPRPTAKGDYGYTF. V is TRBV7-2 and J is TRBJ1-2; D gene unclear. This CDR3 contains 17 residues. From germline, CDR1 is SGHTA and CDR2 FQGNSA. With 5 bases removed from V and 3 bases from J, the gap between germline ends came to 22 bases. Full variable domain (rest looked up from reference TRBV7-2 and TRBJ1-2): GAGVSQSPSNKVTEKGKDVELRCDPISGHTALYWYRQSLGQGLEFLIYFQGNSAPDKSGLPSDRFSAERTGGSVSTLTIQRTQQEDSAVYLCASSPRPTAKGDYGYTFGSGTRLTVV.

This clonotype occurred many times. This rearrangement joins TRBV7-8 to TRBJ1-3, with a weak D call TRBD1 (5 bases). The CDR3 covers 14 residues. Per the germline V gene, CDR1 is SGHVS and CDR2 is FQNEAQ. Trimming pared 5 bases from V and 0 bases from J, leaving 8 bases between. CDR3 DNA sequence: TGTGCCAGCAGCATGACAGTCTCTGGAAACACCATATATTTT. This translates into CASSMTVSGNTIYF. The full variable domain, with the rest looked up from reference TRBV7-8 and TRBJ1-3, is GAGVSQSPRYKVAKRGQDVALRCDPISGHVSLFWYQQALGQGPEFLTYFQNEAQLDKSGLPSDRFFAERPEGSVSTLKIQRTQQEDSAVYLCASSMTVSGNTIYFGEGSWLTVV.

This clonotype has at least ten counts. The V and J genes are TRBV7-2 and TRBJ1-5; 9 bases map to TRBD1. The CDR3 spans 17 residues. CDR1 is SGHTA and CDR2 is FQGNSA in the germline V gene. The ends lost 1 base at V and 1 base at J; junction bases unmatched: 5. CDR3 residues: CASSLGAGQGSNQPQHF. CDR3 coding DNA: TGTGCCAGCAGCTTAGGGGCCGGACAGGGGAGCAATCAGCCCCAGCATTTT.

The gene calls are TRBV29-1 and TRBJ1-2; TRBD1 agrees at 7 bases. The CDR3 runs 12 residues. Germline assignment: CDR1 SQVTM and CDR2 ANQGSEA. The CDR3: CRSGTAEFGYTF. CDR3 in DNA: TGCAGGTCTGGGACAGCTGAATTTGGCTACACCTTC.

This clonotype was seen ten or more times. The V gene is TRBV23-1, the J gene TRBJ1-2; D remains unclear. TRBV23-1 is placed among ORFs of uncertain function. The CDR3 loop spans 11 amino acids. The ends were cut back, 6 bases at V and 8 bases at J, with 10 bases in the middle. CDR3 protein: CASSHLGGYTF. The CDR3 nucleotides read TGCGCCAGCAGCCACTTGGGAGGCTACACCTTC.

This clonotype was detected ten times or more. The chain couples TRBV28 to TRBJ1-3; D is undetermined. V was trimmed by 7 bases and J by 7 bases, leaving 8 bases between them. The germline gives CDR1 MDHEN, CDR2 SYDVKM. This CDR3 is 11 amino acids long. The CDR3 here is CASTLSNTIYF. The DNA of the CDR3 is TGTGCCAGCACCCTATCGAACACCATATATTTT.

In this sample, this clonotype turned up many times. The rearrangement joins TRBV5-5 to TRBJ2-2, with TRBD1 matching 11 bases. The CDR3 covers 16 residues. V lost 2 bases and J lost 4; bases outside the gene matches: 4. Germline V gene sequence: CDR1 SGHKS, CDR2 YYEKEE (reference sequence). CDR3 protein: CASSFRGQGATGELFF. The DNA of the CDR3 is TGTGCCAGCAGCTTCCGCGGACAGGGGGCCACCGGGGAGCTGTTTTTT.

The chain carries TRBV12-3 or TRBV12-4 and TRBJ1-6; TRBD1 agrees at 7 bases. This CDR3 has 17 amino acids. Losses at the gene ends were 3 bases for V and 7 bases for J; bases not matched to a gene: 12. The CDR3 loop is CASSFTYTTGMNSPLHF. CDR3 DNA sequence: TGTGCCAGCAGTTTCACTTATACGACAGGGATGAATTCACCCCTCCACTTT.

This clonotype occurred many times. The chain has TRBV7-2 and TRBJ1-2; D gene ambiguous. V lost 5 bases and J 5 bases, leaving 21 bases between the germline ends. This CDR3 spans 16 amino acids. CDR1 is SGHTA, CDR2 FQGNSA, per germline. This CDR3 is CASSPSPGRTVYGYTF. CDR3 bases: TGTGCCAGCAGCCCAAGCCCGGGCAGGACGGTTTATGGCTACACCTTC.

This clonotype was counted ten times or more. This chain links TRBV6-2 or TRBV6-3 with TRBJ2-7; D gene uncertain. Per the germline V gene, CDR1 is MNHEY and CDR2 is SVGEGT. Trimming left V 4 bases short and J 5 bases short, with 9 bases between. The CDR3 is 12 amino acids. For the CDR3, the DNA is TGTGCCAGCAGTTCCCGATGGGACGAGCAGTACTTC. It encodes CASSSRWDEQYF.

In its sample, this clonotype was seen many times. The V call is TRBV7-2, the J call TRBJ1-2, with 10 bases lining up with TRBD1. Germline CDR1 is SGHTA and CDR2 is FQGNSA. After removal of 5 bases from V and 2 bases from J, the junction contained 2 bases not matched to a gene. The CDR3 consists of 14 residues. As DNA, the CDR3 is TGTGCCAGCAGCCGGACAGGGGGGAACTATGGCTACACCTTC. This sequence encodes CASSRTGGNYGYTF.

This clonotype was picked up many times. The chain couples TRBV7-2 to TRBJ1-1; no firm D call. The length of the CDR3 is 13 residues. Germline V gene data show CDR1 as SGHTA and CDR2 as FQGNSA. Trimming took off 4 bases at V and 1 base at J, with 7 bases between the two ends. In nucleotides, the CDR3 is TGTGCCAGCAGCTCCCTAGCGAACACTGAAGCTTTCTTT. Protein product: CASSSLANTEAFF.